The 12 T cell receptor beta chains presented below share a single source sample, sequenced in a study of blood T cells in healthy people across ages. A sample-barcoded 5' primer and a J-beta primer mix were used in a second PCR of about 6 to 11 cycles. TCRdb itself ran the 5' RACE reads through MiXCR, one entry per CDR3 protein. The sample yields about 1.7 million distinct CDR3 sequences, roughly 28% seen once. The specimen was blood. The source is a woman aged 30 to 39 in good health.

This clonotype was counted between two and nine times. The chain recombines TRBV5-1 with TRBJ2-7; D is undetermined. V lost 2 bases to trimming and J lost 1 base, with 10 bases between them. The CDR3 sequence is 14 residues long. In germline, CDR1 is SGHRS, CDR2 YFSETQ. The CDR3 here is CASSFSPGSYEQYF. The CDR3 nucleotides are TGCGCCAGCAGCTTTAGTCCAGGATCCTACGAGCAGTACTTC.

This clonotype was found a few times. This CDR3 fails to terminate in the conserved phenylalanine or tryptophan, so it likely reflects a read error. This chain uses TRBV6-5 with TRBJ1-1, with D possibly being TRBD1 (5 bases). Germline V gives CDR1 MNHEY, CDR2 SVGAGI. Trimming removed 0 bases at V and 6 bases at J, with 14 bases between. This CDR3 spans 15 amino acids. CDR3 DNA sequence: TGTGCCAGCAGTTACTCCTCGCCGGGGGAAGCTGAAGCTTTCCTT. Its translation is CASSYSSPGEAEAFL.

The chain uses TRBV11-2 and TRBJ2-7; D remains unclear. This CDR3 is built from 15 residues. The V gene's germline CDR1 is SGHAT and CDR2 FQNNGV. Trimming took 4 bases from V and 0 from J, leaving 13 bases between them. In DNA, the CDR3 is TGTGCCAGCAGCTCCAGGATATCCCTCTCCTACGAGCAGTACTTC. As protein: CASSSRISLSYEQYF.

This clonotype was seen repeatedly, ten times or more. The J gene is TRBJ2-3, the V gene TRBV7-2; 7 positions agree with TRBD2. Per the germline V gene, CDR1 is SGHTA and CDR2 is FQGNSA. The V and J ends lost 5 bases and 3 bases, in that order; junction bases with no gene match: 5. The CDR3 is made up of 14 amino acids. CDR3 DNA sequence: TGTGCCAGCAGCCCGGGGGGTATAACAGATACGCAGTATTTT. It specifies CASSPGGITDTQYF. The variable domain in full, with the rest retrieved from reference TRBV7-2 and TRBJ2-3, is GAGVSQSPSNKVTEKGKDVELRCDPISGHTALYWYRQSLGQGLEFLIYFQGNSAPDKSGLPSDRFSAERTGGSVSTLTIQRTQQEDSAVYLCASSPGGITDTQYFGPGTRLTVL.

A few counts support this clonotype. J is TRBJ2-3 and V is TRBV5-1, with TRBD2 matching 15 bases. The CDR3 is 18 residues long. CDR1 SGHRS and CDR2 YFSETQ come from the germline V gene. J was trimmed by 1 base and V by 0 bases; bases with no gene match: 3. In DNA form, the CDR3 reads TGCGCCAGCAGCTTGGCGGGACTAGCGGGAGGAGGCACAGATACGCAGTATTTT. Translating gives CASSLAGLAGGGTDTQYF.

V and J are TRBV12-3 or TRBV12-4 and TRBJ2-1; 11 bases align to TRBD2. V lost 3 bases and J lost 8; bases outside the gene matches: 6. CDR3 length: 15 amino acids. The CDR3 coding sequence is TGTGCCAGCAGTTTCACTAGCGGGAGTGTCTATGAGCAGTTCTTC. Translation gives CASSFTSGSVYEQFF.

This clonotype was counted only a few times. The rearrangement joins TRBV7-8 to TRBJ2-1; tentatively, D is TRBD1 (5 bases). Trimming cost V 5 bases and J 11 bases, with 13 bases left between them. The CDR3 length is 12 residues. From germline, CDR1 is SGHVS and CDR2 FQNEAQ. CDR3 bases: TGTGCCAGCAGCGTAGACAGCTCTCAGCAGTTCTTC. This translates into CASSVDSSQQFF.

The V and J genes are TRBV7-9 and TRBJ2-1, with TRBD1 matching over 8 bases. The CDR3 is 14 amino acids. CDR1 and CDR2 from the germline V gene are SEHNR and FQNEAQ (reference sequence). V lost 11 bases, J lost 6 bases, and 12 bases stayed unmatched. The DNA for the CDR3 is TGTGCCGGCATTCTGGGACAGGCGGTCAATGAGCAGTTCTTC. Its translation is CAGILGQAVNEQFF.

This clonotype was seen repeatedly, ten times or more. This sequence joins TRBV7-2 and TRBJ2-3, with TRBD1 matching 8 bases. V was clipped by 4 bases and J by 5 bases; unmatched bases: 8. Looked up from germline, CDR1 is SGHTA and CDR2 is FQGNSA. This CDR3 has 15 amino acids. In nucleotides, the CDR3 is TGTGCCAGCAGCTCTCCCGGGACAGGAGTAGATACGCAGTATTTT. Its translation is CASSSPGTGVDTQYF.

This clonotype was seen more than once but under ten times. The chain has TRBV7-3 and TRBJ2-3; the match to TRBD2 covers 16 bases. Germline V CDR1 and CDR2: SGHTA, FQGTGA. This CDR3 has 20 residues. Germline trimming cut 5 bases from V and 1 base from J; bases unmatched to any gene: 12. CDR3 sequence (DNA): TGTGCCAGCAGCCCCCTGGGGACTAGCGGGGGGGCGTTCGGCACAGATACGCAGTATTTT. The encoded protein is CASSPLGTSGGAFGTDTQYF. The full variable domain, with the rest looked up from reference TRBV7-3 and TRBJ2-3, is GAGVSQTPSNKVTEKGKYVELRCDPISGHTALYWYRQSLGQGPEFLIYFQGTGAADDSGLPNDRFFAVRPEGSVSTLKIQRTERGDSAVYLCASSPLGTSGGAFGTDTQYFGPGTRLTVL.

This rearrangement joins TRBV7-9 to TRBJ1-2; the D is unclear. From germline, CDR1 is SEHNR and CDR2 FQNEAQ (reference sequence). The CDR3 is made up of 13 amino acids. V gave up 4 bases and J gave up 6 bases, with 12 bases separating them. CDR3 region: CASSSALSDGYTF. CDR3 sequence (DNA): TGTGCCAGCAGCTCAGCCCTCTCCGATGGCTACACCTTC.

The CDR3 reads CASSDDGLSYGYTF. The CDR3 bases are TGCGCCAGCAGCGATGACGGACTGAGCTATGGCTACACCTTC. The rearrangement uses TRBV5-1 and TRBJ1-2; D not resolved. The length of the CDR3 is 14 residues. Per germline, CDR1 SGHRS and CDR2 YFSETQ. Trimming took off 4 bases at V and 4 bases at J, with 14 bases between the two ends.